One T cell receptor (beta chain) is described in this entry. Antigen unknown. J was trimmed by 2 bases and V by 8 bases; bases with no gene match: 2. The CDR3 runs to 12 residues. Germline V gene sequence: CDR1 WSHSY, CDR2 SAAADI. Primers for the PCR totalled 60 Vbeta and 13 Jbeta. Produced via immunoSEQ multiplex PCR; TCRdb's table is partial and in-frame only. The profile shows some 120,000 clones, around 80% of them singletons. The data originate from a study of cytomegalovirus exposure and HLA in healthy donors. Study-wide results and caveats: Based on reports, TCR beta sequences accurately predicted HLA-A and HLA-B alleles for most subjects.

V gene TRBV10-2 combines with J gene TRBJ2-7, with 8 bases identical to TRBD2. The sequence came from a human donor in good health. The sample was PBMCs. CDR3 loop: CASEAGAYEQYF. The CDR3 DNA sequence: TGCGCCAGCGAAGCGGGGGCCTACGAGCAGTACTTC.